These 14 T cell receptor beta chains share one sample of origin, sequenced in a study of somatic mutations in cytotoxic T cells in rheumatoid arthritis. Only in-frame clones appear in the TCRdb table, and some are missing; sequencing was by immunoSEQ multiplex PCR. The table has approximately 9,700 clones, about 82% seen once. The source material was CD8+ T cells sorted from blood. The origin of the receptors is an adult with rheumatoid arthritis.

This clone was seen only once. This chain links TRBV19 with TRBJ2-7; 9 bases map to TRBD1. CDR1 and CDR2 (germline): LNHDA, SQIVND (reference sequence). The V gene end was trimmed by 5 bases and the J gene end by 7 bases; junction bases not matched to a gene: 15. The CDR3 extends over 16 amino acids. The CDR3 spells CASSPTGGQGGEEQYF. The DNA of the CDR3 is TGTGCCAGTAGTCCGACGGGGGGACAGGGTGGAGAAGAGCAGTACTTC.

The chain uses TRBV6-5 and TRBJ1-2; 7 bases line up with TRBD1. V trimming: 4 bases; J trimming: 7 bases; junction bases outside the gene matches: 15. Germline values: CDR1 MNHEY, CDR2 SVGAGI. The CDR3 is 16 residues long. In DNA form, the CDR3 reads TGTGCCAGCAGTTCAACTACAGGGGCGGGTTCGGGTGGCTACACCTTC. Encoded protein: CASSSTTGAGSGGYTF.

The chain combines TRBV29-1 with TRBJ2-3; possibly TRBD1 for D (6 bases). CDR1 is SQVTM, CDR2 ANQGSEA, per germline. V gave up 2 bases and J gave up 5 bases, with 20 bases separating them. The CDR3 runs to 16 residues. DNA of the CDR3: TGCAGCGTTGAATTGTTAGTGCAGGGGTCCGAAGATACGCAGTATTTT. It specifies CSVELLVQGSEDTQYF.

The chain combines TRBV11-2 with TRBJ1-1, with 7 bases fitting TRBD1. V was clipped by 5 bases and J by 0 bases; unmatched bases: 6. CDR1 is SGHAT, CDR2 FQNNGV, per germline. The CDR3 runs 15 residues. Here the CDR3 DNA reads TGTGCCAGCAGCCCCAACGACAGGGTGAACACTGAAGCTTTCTTT. Its protein is CASSPNDRVNTEAFF.

The chain carries TRBV14 and TRBJ2-3; D may correspond to TRBD1 or TRBD2 (7 bases each). This CDR3 spans 19 amino acids. V lost 0 bases and J lost 2, with 21 bases in between. CDR1 is SGHDN and CDR2 is FVKESK in the germline V gene. CDR3 in amino acids: CASSQDYGTGDYHTDTQYF. CDR3 in DNA: TGTGCCAGCAGCCAAGACTACGGTACAGGGGACTACCACACAGATACGCAGTATTTT.

The V and J genes are TRBV19 and TRBJ1-2; no firm D call. Trimming left V 10 bases short and J 2 bases short, with 11 bases between. Germline-derived CDR1 and CDR2 are LNHDA and SQIVND (reference sequence). CDR3 length: 12 residues. CDR3 nucleotide sequence: TGTGCCATCTATGGGAACAACTATGGCTACACCTTC. This gives the protein CAIYGNNYGYTF.

This chain connects TRBV7-9 to TRBJ2-1; a possible D gene is TRBD2 (5 bases). Trimming left V 0 bases short and J 5 bases short, with 20 bases between. The CDR3 is made up of 18 amino acids. Looked up from germline, CDR1 is SEHNR and CDR2 is FQNEAQ (reference sequence). The CDR3 DNA is TGTGCCAGCAGCTTAGCGGGTGGGCTAGCCCATTCCAACAATGAGCAGTTCTTC. This translates into CASSLAGGLAHSNNEQFF.

The V gene is TRBV5-1, the J gene TRBJ2-7; D may be TRBD1 (6 bases). Germline loops: CDR1 SGHRS, CDR2 YFSETQ. Trimming stripped 4 bases from V and 0 bases from J, with 14 bases between. This CDR3 spans 15 amino acids. CDR3 bases: TGCGCCAGCAGCCCTAGGTGGGACAACTCCTACGAGCAGTACTTC. This encodes CASSPRWDNSYEQYF.

The J gene is TRBJ1-2, the V gene TRBV6-1; D perhaps matches TRBD1 (6 bases). The CDR3 runs to 13 residues. The ends were cut back, 7 bases at V and 8 bases at J, with 17 bases in the middle. Germline assignment: CDR1 MNHNS and CDR2 SASEGT. The CDR3 reads CASITRGGWGYTF. DNA for the CDR3: TGTGCCAGCATAACCCGGGGGGGCTGGGGCTACACCTTC.

The chain has TRBV30 and TRBJ2-7; D call uncertain. Germline lookup yields CDR1 GTSNPN and CDR2 SVGIG (reference sequence). The V gene lost 4 bases and the J gene lost 7 bases, with 23 bases spanning the gap. CDR3 size: 15 residues. The CDR3 region has the DNA TGTGCCTGGACCCTACACCCGGGCCCCCCGCGGGAGCAGTACTTC. This encodes CAWTLHPGPPREQYF.

The rearrangement joins TRBV12-5 to TRBJ1-2, with D possibly TRBD1 on 6 matching bases. Germline V lookup: CDR1 LGHNT, CDR2 FRNRAP. Trimming pared 4 bases from V and 11 bases from J, leaving 11 bases between. The CDR3 has 11 residues. For the CDR3, the DNA is TGTGCTAGTGGTTCCCGGGACAAGTACACCTTC. Its protein is CASGSRDKYTF.

The chain links TRBV2 to TRBJ1-3; D unclear. From germline, CDR1 is SNHLY and CDR2 FYNNEI. CDR3 length: 12 amino acids. V lost 6 bases and J lost 1, with 4 bases in between. The CDR3 region is CASRFSGNTIYF. The CDR3 bases are TGTGCCAGCAGGTTTTCTGGAAACACCATATATTTT. Complete variable domain (other parts from reference TRBV2 and TRBJ1-3): EPEVTQTPSHQVTQMGQEVILRCVPISNHLYFYWYRQILGQKVEFLVSFYNNEISEKSEIFDDQFSVERPDGSNFTLKIRSTKLEDSAMYFCASRFSGNTIYFGEGSWLTVV.

The J gene is TRBJ2-1, the V gene TRBV5-1; 8 positions agree with TRBD2. Germline values: CDR1 SGHRS, CDR2 YFSETQ. The CDR3 contains 15 residues. V shed 1 base, J shed 4 bases, and the junction held 4 bases outside the gene matches. In nucleotides, the CDR3 is TGCGCCAGCAGCTTGAGCGGGGGCCCTTACAATGAGCAGTTCTTC. Translating gives CASSLSGGPYNEQFF. The whole variable domain, filled in from reference TRBV5-1 and TRBJ2-1, reads KAGVTQTPRYLIKTRGQQVTLSCSPISGHRSVSWYQQTPGQGLQFLFEYFSETQRNKGNFPGRFSGRQFSNSRSEMNVSTLELGDSALYLCASSLSGGPYNEQFFGPGTRLTVL.

This clone is termed medium-sized. J is TRBJ2-2 and V is TRBV7-9; no clear D gene. V was cut by 0 bases and J by 1 base, with 3 bases left in between. The CDR3 is 14 residues long. Germline values: CDR1 SEHNR, CDR2 FQNEAQ (reference sequence). CDR3 in DNA: TGTGCCAGCAGCTTAGCTGGGAACACCGGGGAGCTGTTTTTT. Residues: CASSLAGNTGELFF.